The 15 T cell receptor beta chains below come from one sample, sequenced in a study of PD-1 blockade in classical Hodgkin lymphoma. Sample time point: cycle 4 day 1 (C4D1), after less than seven weeks of nivolumab. Brentuximab vedotin exposure varied among the patients, all of whom had relapsed after autologous stem cell transplantation. Here immunoSEQ multiplex PCR was the method, and the copy in TCRdb shows in-frame clones only, minus some. The table lists more than 40,000 clones, roughly 69% of them singletons. Specimen: peripheral blood mononuclear cells (PBMCs), collected before the fourth cycle of nivolumab. These receptors came from a human donor with classical Hodgkin lymphoma.

The rearrangement uses TRBV4-2 and TRBJ1-4; D unclear. V dropped 0 bases and J dropped 4 bases, with 12 bases sitting between them. This CDR3 has 16 residues. Germline lookup yields CDR1 LGHNA and CDR2 YNFKEQ. CDR3 amino acids: CASSQDLADLNEKLFF. In DNA, the CDR3 is TGTGCCAGCAGCCAAGATCTGGCGGACCTTAATGAAAAACTGTTTTTT.

V and J are TRBV30 and TRBJ2-7; weak D call: TRBD1 (5 bases). Germline CDR1 GTSNPN, CDR2 SVGIG (reference sequence). The V and J ends lost 4 bases and 2 bases respectively, with 21 bases between them. This CDR3 contains 16 residues. DNA for the CDR3: TGTGCCTGGACCACCTGGTCAGGGCAGTCCGCCTACGAGCAGTACTTC. This sequence encodes CAWTTWSGQSAYEQYF.

This clone came up a few times. CDR3 DNA sequence: TGTGCCAGCAGCCAAACCCGGGCAATTTCTGGAAACACCATATATTTT. Amino acid sequence: CASSQTRAISGNTIYF. V and J are TRBV14 and TRBJ1-3, with D unresolved. V was shortened by 2 bases and J by 1 base, with 12 bases between the two germline ends. Germline CDR1 is SGHDN and CDR2 is FVKESK. This CDR3 is built from 16 residues.

The rearrangement uses TRBV6-5 and TRBJ2-1; unclear D gene. This CDR3 has 13 residues. CDR1 and CDR2 (germline): MNHEY, SVGAGI. The V gene lost 2 bases and the J gene lost 12 bases, with 14 bases spanning the gap. The CDR3, as DNA: TGTGCCAGCAGTTACGGAAATGAGGTAGTGCAGTTCTTC. Protein: CASSYGNEVVQFF.

Points on this clone: The junction shows a germline mismatch at one end, possibly a read error. The chain is built from TRBV30 and TRBJ2-7; TRBD2 matches 15 bases. Germline V gene sequence: CDR1 GTSNPN, CDR2 SVGIG (reference sequence). There are 16 residues in the CDR3. In DNA form, the CDR3 reads TGTGCCTGGAGTTATACGGGACTAGCGGGGGGCTACGAGCAGCACTTC. Encoded protein: CAWSYTGLAGGYEQHF.

CDR3 in DNA: TGTGCCAGCAGCTTAGACTCCTCCTACAATGAGCAGTTCTTC. This gives the protein CASSLDSSYNEQFF. The genes are TRBV11-2 and TRBJ2-1, with D unclear. The germline CDR1 and CDR2 sequences are SGHAT and FQNNGV. There are 14 residues in the CDR3. Trimming took 0 bases from V and 0 from J, leaving 3 bases between them. Drawing the rest from reference TRBV11-2 and TRBJ2-1, the complete variable domain is EAGVAQSPRYKIIEKRQSVAFWCNPISGHATLYWYQQILGQGPKLLIQFQNNGVVDDSQLPKDRFSAERLKGVDSTLKIQPAKLEDSAVYLCASSLDSSYNEQFFGPGTRLTVL.

This clone was counted between two and nine times. J is TRBJ1-5 and V is TRBV18, with TRBD1 matching over 7 bases. J lost 4 bases, V lost 2 bases, and 8 bases had no gene match. Germline V gene sequence: CDR1 KGHSH, CDR2 LQKENI. CDR3 length equals 16 residues. CDR3 protein: CASSPRQGGRNQPQHF. Written as DNA, the CDR3 is TGTGCCAGCTCACCAAGACAGGGTGGACGGAATCAGCCCCAGCATTTT.

The V call is TRBV6-6, the J call TRBJ1-3; D may be TRBD1 (5 bases). The CDR3 is 15 residues long. Trimming took off 5 bases at V and 2 bases at J, with 13 bases between the two ends. The V gene's germline CDR1 is MNHNY and CDR2 SVGAGI (reference sequence). This CDR3 reads CASSRGDSAGNTIYF. The CDR3 region has the DNA TGTGCCAGCAGTAGGGGAGACAGTGCTGGAAACACCATATATTTT.

J is TRBJ1-5 and V is TRBV27, with 7 bases lining up with TRBD1. V was pared by 5 bases and J by 6 bases, with 10 bases of the junction left unmatched. The CDR3 spans 15 residues. Germline V gene lookup returns CDR1 MNHEY and CDR2 SMNVEV (reference sequence). The CDR3 protein is CASSHNNRGGQPQHF. The CDR3, as DNA: TGTGCCAGCAGTCACAACAACAGGGGTGGTCAGCCCCAGCATTTT.

This sequence joins TRBV10-3 and TRBJ2-3; 7 bases are shared with TRBD2. The CDR3 has 14 amino acids. Unmatched junction bases numbered 8, after V lost 5 bases and J lost 6 bases. Germline V gene sequence: CDR1 ENHRY, CDR2 SYGVKD. The CDR3 DNA is TGTGCCATCAGTTCGGGGAGCGGGGTTGATACGCAGTATTTT. Amino acids: CAISSGSGVDTQYF.

The CDR3 DNA is TGTGCCAGCAGTGCAGGGTTAAATCAGCCCCAGCATTTT. Amino acids: CASSAGLNQPQHF. The chain is built from TRBV2 and TRBJ1-5; D is possibly TRBD1 (5 bases). The germline gives CDR1 SNHLY, CDR2 FYNNEI. The germline V and J ends were trimmed by 4 bases and 4 bases, with 8 bases remaining between them. This CDR3 is 13 amino acids long.

This clone was seen only a few times. This chain uses TRBV6-5 with TRBJ2-1, with D hard to call. Trimming left V 7 bases short and J 9 bases short, with 19 bases between. Germline assignment: CDR1 MNHEY and CDR2 SVGAGI. The CDR3 covers 14 residues. CDR3 coding DNA: TGTGCCAGCAATCCCGACGCGGCCCCGCGTGAGCAGTTCTTC. Its protein is CASNPDAAPREQFF.

V is TRBV30 and J is TRBJ1-6, with D possibly TRBD1 on 5 matching bases. Germline CDR1 and CDR2: GTSNPN and SVGIG (reference sequence). This CDR3 spans 13 amino acids. Trimming cost V 2 bases and J 10 bases, with 12 bases left between them. The CDR3 coding sequence is TGTGCCTGGAGTCCAGGGTTGTGGTCACCCCTCCACTTT. Amino acids: CAWSPGLWSPLHF.

The V gene is TRBV30, the J gene TRBJ1-2; TRBD1 matches 7 bases. This CDR3 has 18 amino acids. The V gene end was trimmed by 0 bases and the J gene end by 3 bases; junction bases not matched to a gene: 16. CDR1 is GTSNPN and CDR2 is SVGIG in the germline V gene (reference sequence). The CDR3 sequence is CAWSVDRESPNYYYGYTF. Here the CDR3 DNA reads TGTGCCTGGAGTGTTGACAGGGAAAGTCCCAACTACTACTATGGCTACACCTTC.

The chain uses TRBV7-9 and TRBJ2-7; TRBD1 matches 8 bases. There are 14 residues in the CDR3. Germline V gives CDR1 SEHNR, CDR2 FQNEAQ (reference sequence). With V trimmed by 5 bases and J by 5 bases, 8 bases remained unmatched. The CDR3 DNA reads as TGTGCCAGCAGCCCAGTGGCAGGGGGCGACGAGCAGTACTTC. Protein: CASSPVAGGDEQYF.